This TCR beta chain is from a study of T cells in Graves' hyperthyroidism and ophthalmopathy (dated by TCRdb to about 2019). General notes on the study: Peripheral blood was sampled at the time of initial diagnosis, prior to any treatment. The paper describes TCR Vbeta CDR3 sequencing of 140 or so peripheral blood samples, made up of about 41 ophthalmopathy patients, around 78 hyperthyroidism patients and approximately 17 progressor patients. In addition, the study compared T-cell repertoires in thyroid tissue and in blood from roughly six Graves' hyperthyroidism patients. The 100 or so discovery patients were divided at random into training and test sets in a 7:3 ratio. After sampling, hyperthyroidism patients received methimazole starting at 30 mg daily, and ophthalmopathy patients received high-dose intravenous methylprednisolone. Prospective prediction of ophthalmopathy was tested in an independent validation cohort of about 19 hyperthyroidism patients and 15 to 17 patients who later progressed to ophthalmopathy. To identify TCR V-J signatures that set the groups apart, the researchers used a discovery cohort of 100 patients, made up of 43 with Graves' ophthalmopathy and 55 to 65 with stable Graves' hyperthyroidism. Overall study outcomes, separate from this receptor: A model built on a 13 V-J signature distinguished ophthalmopathy from stable hyperthyroidism, reaching over 85% sensitivity and about 81% specificity in cross-validation and 80%/75% in testing. In validation, the model predicted progression to ophthalmopathy a median of approximately 6.3 months before onset, with over 60% sensitivity and 72.22% specificity. Sample size was not statistically predetermined, and blinding of investigators to group allocation was not performed. Most expanded thyroid clonotypes (frequency above 0.001) were also detected in blood, suggesting blood repertoires may reflect thyroid immune responses.

Amplification of TCR beta CDR3 regions was carried out from RNA transcripts. For the first round of RT-PCR on the TCR CDR3, the HTBI primer set was used together with the Qiagen OneStep RT-PCR kit. The libraries were constructed in a second round of multiplex PCR and then size-selected and purified. Paired-end sequencing of the libraries was performed with 100 bp reads on an Illumina HiSeq2000. Under the source paper's analysis protocol: SOAPnuke was used to process the raw data, with reads discarded if the reads contained adapters or uncalled bases, had a mean Phred below 15, or lacked an exact constant-primer or identifier match. COPE v1.2.5 was used to merge the high-quality paired reads, and each unique nucleotide sequence was defined as a clonotype. MiTCR v1.1 was used to align clonotypes to the IMGT TRBV, TRBD and TRBJ reference segments. The analysis was restricted to V-J combinations with a frequency above 0.0001, which together covered about 99% of the repertoires. The TCS score was defined as the ratio of F50 (clonal expansion) to E x V (chaos), calculated using BLOSUM62-based TCRdist between CDR3 peptides within each V-J. Welch's t-statistics and random forest reduced roughly 540 V-J features to about 13, which were used in a naive Bayes classifier (R e1071). The public reads were quality trimmed at Q25 with fastp and then assembled into clones with MiXCR by TCRdb, keeping productive beta chains. Records with the same CDR3 protein are collapsed into one entry carrying the most frequent genes and DNA. None of the V and J calls come from the authors' own analysis; TCRdb made them. This sample has about half a million distinct CDR3 sequences in its table, and about 15% of those were observed once. The ten largest clones capture 25% to 30% of the sample.

This clonotype has a count of ten or more. What this receptor recognizes is not known. Base qualities are missing; no much larger clone stands one base away. Ophthalmopathy patients had moderately to severely active disease, Clinical Activity Score of at least 3, NOSPECS grade of at least 4, and duration under 3 months. The study excluded patients with uncontrolled infections, other autoimmune diseases, pregnancy or lactation. Diagnoses relied on clinical symptoms, serum thyroxine and TRAb, thyroid ultrasound and orbital computed tomography. PBMCs were separated from approximately 10 ml of fresh peripheral blood using Ficoll-Paque density gradient centrifugation. Total RNA was extracted with Trizol reagent, and quality was checked on an Agilent 2100 Bioanalyzer. The sample was blood. The receptor's source is a woman under 40 with Graves' ophthalmopathy.

The CDR3 in this case is CASRNQGVNTGELFF. The base sequence is TGTGCCAGCAGGAACCAGGGGGTGAACACCGGGGAGCTGTTTTTT. The sequence links TRBV6-1 to TRBJ2-2; a stretch of 7 junction bases matches TRBD1. The CDR3 has 15 amino acids, counting the end cysteine and phenylalanine. Only the CDR3 DNA is retained, 45 bases long and in frame from the first base. V is trimmed back by 6 bases and J by 1 base, and the junction contains 5 bases that no gene match accounts for. CDR1 and CDR2, per the germline V gene, are MNHNS and SASEGT.